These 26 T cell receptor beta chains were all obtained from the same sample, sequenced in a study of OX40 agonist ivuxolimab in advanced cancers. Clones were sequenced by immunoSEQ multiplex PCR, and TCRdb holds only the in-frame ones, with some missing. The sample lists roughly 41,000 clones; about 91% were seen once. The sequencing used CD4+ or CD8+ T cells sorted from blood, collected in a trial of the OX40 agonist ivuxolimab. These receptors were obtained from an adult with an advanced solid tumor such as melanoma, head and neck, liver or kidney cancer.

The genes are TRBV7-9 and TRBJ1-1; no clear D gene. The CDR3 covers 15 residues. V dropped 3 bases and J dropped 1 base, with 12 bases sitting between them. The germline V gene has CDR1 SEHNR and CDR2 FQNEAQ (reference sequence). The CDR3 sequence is CASSLPRPTNTEAFF. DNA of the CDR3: TGTGCCAGCAGCTTGCCAAGGCCGACGAACACTGAAGCTTTCTTT.

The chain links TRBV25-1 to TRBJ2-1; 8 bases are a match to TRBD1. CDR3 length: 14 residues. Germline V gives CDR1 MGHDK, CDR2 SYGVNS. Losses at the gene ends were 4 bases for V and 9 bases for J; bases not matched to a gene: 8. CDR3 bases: TGTGCCAGCAGTGCCCGGACAGGGTCCCTTGAGCAGTTCTTC. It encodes CASSARTGSLEQFF.

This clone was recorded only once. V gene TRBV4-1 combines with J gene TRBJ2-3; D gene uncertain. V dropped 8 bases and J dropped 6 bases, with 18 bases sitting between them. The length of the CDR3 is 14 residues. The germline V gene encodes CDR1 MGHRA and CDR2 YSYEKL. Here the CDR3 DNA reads TGCGCCAGCTCATATACTGGACCTCGGGATACGCAGTATTTT. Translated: CASSYTGPRDTQYF.

CDR3 region: CASSLQGNTEAFF. DNA for the CDR3: TGTGCCAGCAGCTTACAGGGGAACACTGAAGCTTTCTTT. The chain has TRBV7-9 and TRBJ1-1; TRBD1 might be the D (5 bases). Trimming removed 2 bases from V and 1 base from J, with 5 bases in between. The CDR3 is made up of 13 amino acids. Germline V gives CDR1 SEHNR, CDR2 FQNEAQ (reference sequence). The full variable domain, completed using reference TRBV7-9 and TRBJ1-1, is DTGVSQNPRHKITKRGQNVTFRCDPISEHNRLYWYRQTLGQGPEFLTYFQNEAQLEKSRLLSDRFSAERPKGSFSTLEIQRTEQGDSAMYLCASSLQGNTEAFFGQGTRLTVV.

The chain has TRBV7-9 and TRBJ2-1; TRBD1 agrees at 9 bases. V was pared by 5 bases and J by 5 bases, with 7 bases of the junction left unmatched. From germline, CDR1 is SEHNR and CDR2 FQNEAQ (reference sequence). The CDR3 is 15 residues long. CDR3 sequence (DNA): TGTGCCAGCAGCCATCCGGACAGGGGCGACAATGAGCAGTTCTTC. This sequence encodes CASSHPDRGDNEQFF.

The DNA of the CDR3 is TGTGCCAGTAGTCTTTCCCTTAGCTATGGCTACACCTTC. Protein: CASSLSLSYGYTF. The chain recombines TRBV19 with TRBJ1-2; D is unresolved. The CDR3 runs 13 residues. Germline values: CDR1 LNHDA, CDR2 SQIVND (reference sequence). Trimming took 5 bases from V and 4 from J, leaving 11 bases between them. Full variable domain (remainder filled in from reference TRBV19 and TRBJ1-2): DGGITQSPKYLFRKEGQNVTLSCEQNLNHDAMYWYRQDPGQGLRLIYYSQIVNDFQKGDIAEGYSVSREKKESFPLTVTSAQKNPTAFYLCASSLSLSYGYTFGSGTRLTVV.

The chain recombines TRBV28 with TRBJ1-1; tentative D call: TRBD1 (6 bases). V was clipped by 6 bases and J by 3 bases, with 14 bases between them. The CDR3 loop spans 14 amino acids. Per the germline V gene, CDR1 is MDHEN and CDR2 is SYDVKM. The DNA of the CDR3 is TGTGCCAGCAGACCCTTGGGGGCTCACACTGAAGCTTTCTTT. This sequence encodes CASRPLGAHTEAFF. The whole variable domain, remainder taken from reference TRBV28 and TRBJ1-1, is DVKVTQSSRYLVKRTGEKVFLECVQDMDHENMFWYRQDPGLGLRLIYFSYDVKMKEKGDIPEGYSVSREKKERFSLILESASTNQTSMYLCASRPLGAHTEAFFGQGTRLTVV.

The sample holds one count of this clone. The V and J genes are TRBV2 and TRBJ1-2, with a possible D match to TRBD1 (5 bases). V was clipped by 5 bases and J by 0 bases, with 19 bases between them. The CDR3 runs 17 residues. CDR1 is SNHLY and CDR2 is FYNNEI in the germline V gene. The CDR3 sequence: CASSIVWDGNSNYGYTF. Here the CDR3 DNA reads TGTGCCAGCAGTATTGTTTGGGACGGCAACTCTAACTATGGCTACACCTTC.

DNA for the CDR3: TGTGCCAGTAGTATAGATCAATACAGGGGGAGGATGAACACTGAAGCTTTCTTT. This translates into CASSIDQYRGRMNTEAFF. The chain uses TRBV19 and TRBJ1-1; TRBD1 matches 8 bases. Germline V gives CDR1 LNHDA, CDR2 SQIVND (reference sequence). CDR3 length equals 18 residues. V shed 0 bases and J 0 bases; nucleotides not matched to a gene: 9.

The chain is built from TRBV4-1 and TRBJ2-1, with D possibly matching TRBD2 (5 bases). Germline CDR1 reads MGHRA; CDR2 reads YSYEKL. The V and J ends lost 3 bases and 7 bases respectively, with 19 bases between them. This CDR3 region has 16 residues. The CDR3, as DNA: TGCGCCAGCAGCCACCGCCTAGCCGGGGTGGGGAATGAGCAGTTCTTC. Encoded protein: CASSHRLAGVGNEQFF.

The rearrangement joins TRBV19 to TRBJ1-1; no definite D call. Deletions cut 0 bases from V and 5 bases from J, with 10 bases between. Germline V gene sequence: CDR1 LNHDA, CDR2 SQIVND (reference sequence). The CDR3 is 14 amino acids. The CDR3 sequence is CASSIDRRATEAFF. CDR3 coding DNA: TGTGCCAGTAGTATAGATCGGAGGGCGACTGAAGCTTTCTTT. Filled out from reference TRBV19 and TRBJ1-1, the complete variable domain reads DGGITQSPKYLFRKEGQNVTLSCEQNLNHDAMYWYRQDPGQGLRLIYYSQIVNDFQKGDIAEGYSVSREKKESFPLTVTSAQKNPTAFYLCASSIDRRATEAFFGQGTRLTVV.

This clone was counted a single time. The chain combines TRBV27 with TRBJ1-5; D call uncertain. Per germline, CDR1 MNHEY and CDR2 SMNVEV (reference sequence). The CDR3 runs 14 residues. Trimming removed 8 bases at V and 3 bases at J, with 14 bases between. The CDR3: CASRTLTVNQPQHF. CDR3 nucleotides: TGTGCCAGCCGTACCCTAACCGTCAATCAGCCCCAGCATTTT.

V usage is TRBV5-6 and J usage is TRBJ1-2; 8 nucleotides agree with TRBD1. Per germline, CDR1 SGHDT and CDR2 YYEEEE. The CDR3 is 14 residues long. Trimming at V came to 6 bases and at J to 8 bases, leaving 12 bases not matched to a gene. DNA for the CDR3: TGTGCCAGCAAATCGACTGGACAGGGCCTGGGCTACACCTTC. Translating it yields CASKSTGQGLGYTF. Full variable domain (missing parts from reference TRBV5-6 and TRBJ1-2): DAGVTQSPTHLIKTRGQQVTLRCSPKSGHDTVSWYQQALGQGPQFIFQYYEEEERQRGNFPDRFSGHQFPNYSSELNVNALLLGDSALYLCASKSTGQGLGYTFGSGTRLTVV.

The DNA for the CDR3 is TGTGCCAGCAGTTTCTCCGGGACAGTTTCACCCCTCCACTTT. Translating gives CASSFSGTVSPLHF. The chain uses TRBV28 and TRBJ1-6; 7 positions match TRBD1. The CDR3 is made up of 14 amino acids. Per the germline V gene, CDR1 is MDHEN and CDR2 is SYDVKM. V was clipped by 3 bases and J by 9 bases; unmatched bases: 5. Based on the CDR3 plus reference TRBV28 and TRBJ1-6, the full variable domain is DVKVTQSSRYLVKRTGEKVFLECVQDMDHENMFWYRQDPGLGLRLIYFSYDVKMKEKGDIPEGYSVSREKKERFSLILESASTNQTSMYLCASSFSGTVSPLHFGNGTRLTVT.

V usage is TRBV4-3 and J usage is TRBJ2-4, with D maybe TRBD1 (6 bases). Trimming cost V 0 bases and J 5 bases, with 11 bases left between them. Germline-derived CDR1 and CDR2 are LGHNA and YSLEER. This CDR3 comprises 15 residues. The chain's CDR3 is CASSQDPGDENIQYF. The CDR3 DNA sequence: TGCGCCAGCAGCCAAGATCCAGGGGACGAAAACATTCAGTACTTC.

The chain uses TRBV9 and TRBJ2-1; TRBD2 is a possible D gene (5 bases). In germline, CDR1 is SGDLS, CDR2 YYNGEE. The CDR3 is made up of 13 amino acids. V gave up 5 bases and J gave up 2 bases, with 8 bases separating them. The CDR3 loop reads CASRRDPYNEQFF. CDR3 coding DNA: TGTGCCAGCAGGAGGGATCCCTACAATGAGCAGTTCTTC.

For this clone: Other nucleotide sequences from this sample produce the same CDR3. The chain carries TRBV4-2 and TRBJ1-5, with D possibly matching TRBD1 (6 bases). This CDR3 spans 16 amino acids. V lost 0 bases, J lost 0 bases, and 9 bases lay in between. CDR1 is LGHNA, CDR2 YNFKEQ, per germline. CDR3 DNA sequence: TGTGCCAGCAGCCAAGATAGGGGGAATAGCAATCAGCCCCAGCATTTT. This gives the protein CASSQDRGNSNQPQHF.

The CDR3 bases are TGTGCCAGTAGTTTACTAGCCTTAATAGGCCCCAATGAGCAGTTCTTC. Its translation is CASSLLALIGPNEQFF. The V and J genes are TRBV19 and TRBJ2-1; possibly TRBD2 for D (6 bases). The CDR3 totals 16 residues. The ends were cut back, 5 bases at V and 6 bases at J, with 20 bases in the middle. Germline V gene lookup returns CDR1 LNHDA and CDR2 SQIVND (reference sequence).

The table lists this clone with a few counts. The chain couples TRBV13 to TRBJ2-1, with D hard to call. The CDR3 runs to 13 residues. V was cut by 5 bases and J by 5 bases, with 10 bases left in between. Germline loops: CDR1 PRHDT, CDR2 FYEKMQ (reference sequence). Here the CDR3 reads CASSPPSDNEQFF. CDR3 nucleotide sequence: TGTGCCAGCAGCCCCCCTTCAGACAATGAGCAGTTCTTC.

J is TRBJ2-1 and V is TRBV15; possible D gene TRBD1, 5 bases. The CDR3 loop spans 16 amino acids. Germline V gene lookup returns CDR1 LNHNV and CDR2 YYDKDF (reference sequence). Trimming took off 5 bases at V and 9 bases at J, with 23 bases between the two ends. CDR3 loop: CATSPTQAHSKVEQFF. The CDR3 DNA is TGTGCCACCAGCCCGACACAGGCTCACAGTAAGGTTGAGCAGTTCTTC.

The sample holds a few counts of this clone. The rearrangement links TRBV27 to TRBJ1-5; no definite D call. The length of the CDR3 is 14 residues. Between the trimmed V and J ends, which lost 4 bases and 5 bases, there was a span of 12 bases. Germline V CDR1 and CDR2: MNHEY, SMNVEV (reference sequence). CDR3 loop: CASSSADGYQPQHF. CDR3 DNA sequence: TGTGCCAGCAGTTCCGCGGACGGGTATCAGCCCCAGCATTTT.

The CDR3 DNA follows: TGTGCCAGCAGCTTGGCCTTGCGGGGGAGCTACGAGCAGTACTTC. It translates to CASSLALRGSYEQYF. The chain has TRBV5-6 and TRBJ2-7; 7 positions match TRBD2. Germline assignment: CDR1 SGHDT and CDR2 YYEEEE. The trim removed 0 bases at V and 3 bases at J, leaving 6 bases unmatched. CDR3 size: 15 residues.

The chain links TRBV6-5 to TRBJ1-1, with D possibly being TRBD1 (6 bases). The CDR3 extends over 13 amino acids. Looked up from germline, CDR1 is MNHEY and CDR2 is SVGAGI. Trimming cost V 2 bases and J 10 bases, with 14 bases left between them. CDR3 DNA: TGTGCCAGCAGTTACGTATTGGGGGCAAGAGCTTTCTTT. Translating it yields CASSYVLGARAFF.

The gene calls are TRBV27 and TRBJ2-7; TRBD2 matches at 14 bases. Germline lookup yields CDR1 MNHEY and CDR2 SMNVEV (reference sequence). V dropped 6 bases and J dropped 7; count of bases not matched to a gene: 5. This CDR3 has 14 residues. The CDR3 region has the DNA TGTGCCAGCAGAGGACTAGCGGGAGGATGGGAGCAGTACTTC. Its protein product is CASRGLAGGWEQYF.

The CDR3 DNA sequence: TGTGCCAGCAGCGACGGACAGGGGGCCTATGGCTACACCTTC. This encodes CASSDGQGAYGYTF. V is TRBV13 and J is TRBJ1-2, with 11 bases matching TRBD1. The V gene's germline CDR1 is PRHDT and CDR2 FYEKMQ (reference sequence). The junction had 3 bases not matched to a gene; V was cut back by 5 bases and J by 4 bases. The CDR3 loop spans 14 amino acids.

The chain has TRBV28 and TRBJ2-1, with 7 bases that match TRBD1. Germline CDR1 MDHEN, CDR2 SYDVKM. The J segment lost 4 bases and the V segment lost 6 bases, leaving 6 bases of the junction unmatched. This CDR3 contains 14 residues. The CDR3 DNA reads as TGTGCCAGCAGACCGACAGGGTCTTACAATGAGCAGTTCTTC. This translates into CASRPTGSYNEQFF. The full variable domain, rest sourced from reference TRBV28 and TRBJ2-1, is DVKVTQSSRYLVKRTGEKVFLECVQDMDHENMFWYRQDPGLGLRLIYFSYDVKMKEKGDIPEGYSVSREKKERFSLILESASTNQTSMYLCASRPTGSYNEQFFGPGTRLTVL.